Below, 24 T cell receptor beta chains from the same sample are listed, as sequenced in a study of radiotherapy plus CTLA-4 blockade in lung cancer. Assay used: immunoSEQ multiplex PCR; TCRdb lists only in-frame clones, some missing. The repertoire has tens of thousands of clones, 75% to 85% of them found once; the top ten carry almost 4%. Sequenced material: peripheral blood, taken from a patient treated with radiotherapy plus ipilimumab. Receptor source: a human donor with non-small cell lung cancer who had a partial response to radiotherapy plus ipilimumab.

This sequence joins TRBV5-4 and TRBJ1-6; a weak D match, TRBD1 (6 bases). V dropped 4 bases and J dropped 7 bases, with 15 bases sitting between them. The CDR3 consists of 15 residues. The V gene's germline CDR1 is SGHNT and CDR2 YYREEE (reference sequence). CDR3 DNA: TGTGCCAGCAGCCTGGATGGACAGCTCAATTCACCCCTCCACTTT. It yields the protein CASSLDGQLNSPLHF.

The gene calls are TRBV25-1 and TRBJ2-2; no clear D. V lost 5 bases and J lost 5, with 18 bases in between. CDR3 length: 16 amino acids. Per the germline V gene, CDR1 is MGHDK and CDR2 is SYGVNS. The CDR3 region is CASSIRSVGSTGELFF. The CDR3 nucleotides read TGTGCCAGCAGTATTAGATCGGTCGGGTCGACCGGGGAGCTGTTTTTT.

To note about this clone: An end of the junction does not agree with germline; a read error may underlie this. The chain combines TRBV28 with TRBJ1-2, with D hard to call. From germline, CDR1 is MDHEN and CDR2 SYDVKM. The CDR3 loop spans 12 amino acids. The CDR3 here is CASSILNYGYTF. The CDR3 nucleotides read TGTGCCAGCAGCATCCTGAACTATGGCTATACCTTC.

The chain has TRBV5-5 and TRBJ2-3; TRBD2 matches 11 bases. V was clipped by 4 bases and J by 7 bases; unmatched bases: 8. Germline CDR1 is SGHKS and CDR2 is YYEKEE (reference sequence). The CDR3 covers 15 residues. This CDR3 is CASSLTSGGDYTQYF. CDR3 nucleotides: TGTGCCAGCAGCCTTACTAGCGGGGGAGACTATACGCAGTATTTT.

The chain links TRBV7-9 to TRBJ1-6; maybe TRBD1 (5 bases). The germline V gene encodes CDR1 SEHNR and CDR2 FQNEAQ (reference sequence). V was cut by 4 bases and J by 13 bases, with 11 bases left in between. This CDR3 region has 12 residues. CDR3 loop: CASSSSGTPLHF. The CDR3 nucleotides are TGTGCCAGCAGCTCGTCAGGGACTCCCCTCCACTTT.

The V call is TRBV6-1, the J call TRBJ2-1, with TRBD1 matching over 7 bases. J gave up 10 bases and V 7 bases, and 13 bases lay outside the gene matches. The germline V gene has CDR1 MNHNS and CDR2 SASEGT. The CDR3 runs 14 residues. The CDR3 DNA is TGTGCCAGCAAGCGACAGGGTTTGGCCGGCGAGCAGTTCTTC. The encoded protein is CASKRQGLAGEQFF.

This clone was found a few times. The chain is built from TRBV7-6 and TRBJ1-6; tentatively, D is TRBD1 (6 bases). The germline gives CDR1 SGHVS, CDR2 FNYEAQ. This CDR3 spans 20 amino acids. The V end was cut by 0 bases, the J end by 0 bases, with 18 bases between. CDR3 coding DNA: TGTGCCAGCAGCTTAGCTTTACCGACAGGCTTAAGCTCCTATAATTCACCCCTCCACTTT. It encodes CASSLALPTGLSSYNSPLHF.

The V call is TRBV9, the J call TRBJ2-1; 7 nucleotides agree with TRBD1. This CDR3 is built from 16 residues. V lost 4 bases and J lost 3; bases outside the gene matches: 10. Germline V gene data show CDR1 as SGDLS and CDR2 as YYNGEE. CDR3 loop: CASSIKGASGYNEQFF. CDR3 sequence (DNA): TGTGCCAGCAGCATCAAGGGGGCTAGTGGCTACAATGAGCAGTTCTTC.

This chain links TRBV12-5 with TRBJ1-4, with D possibly TRBD1 on 5 matching bases. Per germline, CDR1 LGHNT and CDR2 FRNRAP. This CDR3 is 14 amino acids long. Trimming cost V 1 base and J 13 bases, with 16 bases left between them. The CDR3 loop reads CASGLEGTYHGLFF. DNA of the CDR3: TGTGCTAGTGGTTTGGAAGGGACTTATCATGGACTGTTTTTT.

This clone was observed once. The rearrangement uses TRBV5-1 and TRBJ1-2; 9 nucleotides line up with TRBD1. CDR1 is SGHRS, CDR2 YFSETQ, per germline. The CDR3 is made up of 15 amino acids. The junction had 2 bases not matched to a gene; V was cut back by 0 bases and J by 2 bases. The CDR3 sequence is CASSLDGQGNYGYTF. The CDR3 coding sequence is TGCGCCAGCAGCTTGGACGGACAGGGGAACTATGGCTACACCTTC. Full variable domain (missing parts from reference TRBV5-1 and TRBJ1-2): KAGVTQTPRYLIKTRGQQVTLSCSPISGHRSVSWYQQTPGQGLQFLFEYFSETQRNKGNFPGRFSGRQFSNSRSEMNVSTLELGDSALYLCASSLDGQGNYGYTFGSGTRLTVV.

The chain recombines TRBV5-1 with TRBJ1-1, with 8 bases that match TRBD1. The CDR3 extends over 14 amino acids. Germline CDR1 and CDR2: SGHRS and YFSETQ. V trimming: 4 bases; J trimming: 1 base; junction bases outside the gene matches: 3. DNA of the CDR3: TGCGCCAGCAGCGACACAGGGGGGAACACTGAAGCTTTCTTT. Translated, it gives CASSDTGGNTEAFF.

The chain employs TRBV21-1 and TRBJ2-7; the table's D call of TRBD2 was not tested on the DNA. TRBV21-1 is a pseudogene segment. This CDR3 spans 15 amino acids. CDR3 loop: CASSKDGGSAYEQYF. As DNA, the CDR3 is TGTGCCAGCAGCAAAGACGGGGGGTCGGCCTACGAGCAGTACTTC.

The chain joins TRBV5-8 to TRBJ2-1; maybe TRBD1 (6 bases). The CDR3 is 13 residues long. The germline V gene encodes CDR1 SGHTS and CDR2 YDEGEE. V lost 5 bases and J lost 5, with 11 bases in between. The CDR3 loop is CASSKTGNNEQFF. The CDR3, as DNA: TGTGCCAGCAGTAAGACAGGCAACAATGAGCAGTTCTTC.

There are a few counts of this clone. The chain combines TRBV7-8 with TRBJ2-7; 7 positions match TRBD1. The germline gives CDR1 SGHVS, CDR2 FQNEAQ. The CDR3 contains 14 residues. The ends lost 5 bases at V and 3 bases at J; junction bases unmatched: 7. CDR3 sequence: CASSPRQGHYEQYF. CDR3 nucleotides: TGTGCCAGCAGCCCACGACAGGGCCACTACGAGCAGTACTTC.

The chain joins TRBV19 to TRBJ2-3; 12 bases are a match to TRBD2. Germline-derived CDR1 and CDR2 are LNHDA and SQIVND (reference sequence). The V segment lost 3 bases and the J segment 4 bases; nucleotides outside the gene matches: 2. CDR3 length: 15 residues. CDR3 sequence: CASSMTSGGPDTQYF. In DNA, the CDR3 is TGTGCCAGTAGTATGACTAGCGGGGGACCAGATACGCAGTATTTT.

V usage is TRBV6-4 and J usage is TRBJ1-1; D is possibly TRBD1 (6 bases). Deletions cut 6 bases from V and 0 bases from J, with 11 bases between. The germline CDR1 and CDR2 sequences are MRHNA and SNTAGT. CDR3 length equals 14 residues. CDR3 sequence reads: CASRQGNMNTEAFF. In DNA form, the CDR3 reads TGTGCCAGCAGGCAGGGGAATATGAACACTGAAGCTTTCTTT.

The rearrangement links TRBV30 to TRBJ1-3, with D hard to call. The CDR3 sequence is 10 residues long. The V gene's germline CDR1 is GTSNPN and CDR2 SVGIG (reference sequence). Trimming pared 5 bases from V and 4 bases from J, leaving 3 bases between. The CDR3 sequence is CAWVGNTIYF. The CDR3 coding sequence is TGTGCCTGGGTAGGAAACACCATATATTTT.

This clone was counted only a few times. The chain recombines TRBV4-1 with TRBJ2-7; a weak D match, TRBD1 (5 bases). The CDR3 spans 15 residues. With 1 base removed from V and 5 bases from J, the gap between germline ends came to 15 bases. Germline CDR1 is MGHRA and CDR2 is YSYEKL. CDR3 bases: TGCGCCAGCAGCCAAGGGGAAGGGGTGTCCCACGAGCAGTACTTC. Translated: CASSQGEGVSHEQYF.

V and J are TRBV27 and TRBJ1-5; no clear D. Germline CDR1 reads MNHEY; CDR2 reads SMNVEV (reference sequence). This CDR3 has 14 residues. Trimming removed 6 bases from V and 0 bases from J, with 9 bases in between. CDR3 in amino acids: CASSTEYSNQPQHF. The DNA of the CDR3 is TGTGCCAGCAGCACAGAGTATAGCAATCAGCCCCAGCATTTT.

There are a few counts of this clone. The DNA of the CDR3 is TGTGCCAGCCGGGGGGTAGACACTGAAGCTTTCTTT. Translating gives CASRGVDTEAFF. This chain connects TRBV28 to TRBJ1-1; maybe TRBD1 (5 bases). V lost 8 bases and J lost 3, with 10 bases in between. From germline, CDR1 is MDHEN and CDR2 SYDVKM. The CDR3 is made up of 12 amino acids.

The gene calls are TRBV6-5 and TRBJ1-2, with D unclear. The germline CDR1 and CDR2 sequences are MNHEY and SVGAGI. This CDR3 is 12 amino acids long. Deletions cut 7 bases from V and 4 bases from J, with 10 bases between. The CDR3 here is CASISDTYGYTF. The CDR3 DNA sequence: TGTGCCAGCATATCAGACACCTATGGCTACACCTTC.

This clone was seen once. The gene calls are TRBV9 and TRBJ2-5; no firm D call. V lost 4 bases, J lost 0 bases, and 10 bases lay in between. The CDR3 runs 14 residues. Germline CDR1 SGDLS, CDR2 YYNGEE. The CDR3 reads CASSSFANQETQYF. As DNA, the CDR3 is TGTGCCAGCAGCTCCTTCGCTAACCAAGAGACCCAGTACTTC.

For this clone: Its ends do not fully match the called genes, so a read error is possible. This rearrangement joins TRBV6-4 to TRBJ2-7; 9 bases line up with TRBD1. In germline, CDR1 is MRHNA, CDR2 SNTAGT. This CDR3 spans 16 amino acids. The CDR3 DNA sequence: TGTGCCAGCACTGACTCGGGAACAGGGGGCTCCCACGAGCAGTACTTC. Translated, it gives CASTDSGTGGSHEQYF.

This chain links TRBV7-6 with TRBJ2-3; maybe TRBD1 (6 bases). Germline lookup yields CDR1 SGHVS and CDR2 FNYEAQ. The CDR3 is made up of 16 amino acids. V lost 6 bases to trimming and J lost 0 bases, with 16 bases between them. CDR3 region: CASRRTESLSTDTQYF. CDR3 nucleotide sequence: TGTGCCAGCAGGCGGACAGAAAGCCTTAGCACAGATACGCAGTATTTT.